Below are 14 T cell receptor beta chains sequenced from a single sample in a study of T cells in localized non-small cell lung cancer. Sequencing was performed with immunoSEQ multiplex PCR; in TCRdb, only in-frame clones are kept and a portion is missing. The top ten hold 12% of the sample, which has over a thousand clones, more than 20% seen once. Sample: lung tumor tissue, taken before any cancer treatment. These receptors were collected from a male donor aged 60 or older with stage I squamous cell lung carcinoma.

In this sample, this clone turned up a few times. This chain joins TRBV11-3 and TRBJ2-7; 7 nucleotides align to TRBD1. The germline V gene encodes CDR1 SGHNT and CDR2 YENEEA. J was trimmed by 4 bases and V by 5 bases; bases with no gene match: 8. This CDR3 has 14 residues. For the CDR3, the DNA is TGTGCCAGCAGCGCACCCGGGACAGAATACGAGCAGTACTTC. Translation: CASSAPGTEYEQYF. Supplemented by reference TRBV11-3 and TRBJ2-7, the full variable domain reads EAGVVQSPRYKIIEKKQPVAFWCNPISGHNTLYWYLQNLGQGPELLIRYENEEAVDDSQLPKDRFSAERLKGVDSTLKIQPAELGDSAVYLCASSAPGTEYEQYFGPGTRLTVT.

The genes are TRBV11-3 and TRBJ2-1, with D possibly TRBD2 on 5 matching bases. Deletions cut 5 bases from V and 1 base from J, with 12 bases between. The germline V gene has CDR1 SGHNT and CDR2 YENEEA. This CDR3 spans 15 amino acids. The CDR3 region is CASSQEAGSYNEQFF. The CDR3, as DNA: TGTGCCAGCAGCCAGGAGGCCGGATCCTACAATGAGCAGTTCTTC.

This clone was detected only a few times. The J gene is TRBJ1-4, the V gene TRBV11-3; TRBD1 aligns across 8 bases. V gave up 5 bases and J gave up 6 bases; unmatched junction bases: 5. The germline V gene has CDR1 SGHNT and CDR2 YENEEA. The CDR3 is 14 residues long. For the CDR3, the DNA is TGTGCCAGCAGCCCACAGGGGGGAGATGAAAAACTGTTTTTT. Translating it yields CASSPQGGDEKLFF.

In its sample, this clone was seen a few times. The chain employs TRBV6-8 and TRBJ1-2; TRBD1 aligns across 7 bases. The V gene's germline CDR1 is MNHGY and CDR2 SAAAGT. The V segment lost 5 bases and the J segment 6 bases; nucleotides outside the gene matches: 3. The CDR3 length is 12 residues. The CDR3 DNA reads TGTGCCAGCAGTAGACAGGGTGATGGCTACACCTTC. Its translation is CASSRQGDGYTF.

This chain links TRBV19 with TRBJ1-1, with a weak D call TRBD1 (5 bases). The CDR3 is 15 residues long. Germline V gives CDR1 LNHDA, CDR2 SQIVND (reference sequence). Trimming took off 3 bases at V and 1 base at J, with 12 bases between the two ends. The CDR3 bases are TGTGCCAGTAGTATTCCCGGGACGAGGAACACTGAAGCTTTCTTT. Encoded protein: CASSIPGTRNTEAFF.

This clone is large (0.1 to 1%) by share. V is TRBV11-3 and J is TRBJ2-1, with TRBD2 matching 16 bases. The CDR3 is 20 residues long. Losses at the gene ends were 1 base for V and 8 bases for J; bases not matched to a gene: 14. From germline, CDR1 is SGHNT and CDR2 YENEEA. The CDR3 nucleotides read TGTGCCAGCAGCTTAGGAAGACCGGGACTAGCGGGAGGGCCGATCCATGAGCAGTTCTTC. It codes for CASSLGRPGLAGGPIHEQFF.

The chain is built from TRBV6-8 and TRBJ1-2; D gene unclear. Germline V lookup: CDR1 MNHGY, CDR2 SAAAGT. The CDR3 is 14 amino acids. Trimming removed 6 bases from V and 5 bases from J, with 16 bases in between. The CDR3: CASRRGFNLYGYTF. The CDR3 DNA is TGTGCCAGCAGACGAGGGTTCAACCTTTATGGCTACACCTTC.

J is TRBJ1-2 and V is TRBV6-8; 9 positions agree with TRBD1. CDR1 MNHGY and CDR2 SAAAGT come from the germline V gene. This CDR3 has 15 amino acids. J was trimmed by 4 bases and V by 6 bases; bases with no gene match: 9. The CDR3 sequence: CASRTQGAGGYGYTF. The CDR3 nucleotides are TGTGCCAGCAGGACACAGGGGGCGGGTGGCTATGGCTACACCTTC.

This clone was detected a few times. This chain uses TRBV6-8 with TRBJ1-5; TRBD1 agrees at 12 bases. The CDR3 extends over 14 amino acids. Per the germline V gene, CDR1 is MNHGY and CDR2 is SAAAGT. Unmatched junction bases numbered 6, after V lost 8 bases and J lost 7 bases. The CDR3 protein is CASGDRGRGQPQHF. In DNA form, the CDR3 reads TGTGCCAGCGGGGACAGGGGGCGCGGACAGCCCCAGCATTTT.

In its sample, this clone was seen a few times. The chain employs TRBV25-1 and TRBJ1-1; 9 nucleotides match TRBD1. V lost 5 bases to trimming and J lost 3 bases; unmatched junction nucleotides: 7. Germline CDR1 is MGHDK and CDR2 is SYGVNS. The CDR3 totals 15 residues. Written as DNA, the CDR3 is TGTGCCAGCAGTCCACACAGGGGGCTATACACTGAAGCTTTCTTT. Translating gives CASSPHRGLYTEAFF.

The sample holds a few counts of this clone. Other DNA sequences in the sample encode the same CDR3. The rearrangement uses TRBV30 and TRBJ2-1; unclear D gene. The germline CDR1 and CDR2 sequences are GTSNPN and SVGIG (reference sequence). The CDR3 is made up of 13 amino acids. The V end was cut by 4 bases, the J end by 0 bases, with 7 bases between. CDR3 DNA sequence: TGTGCCTGGACACGAAGCTCCTACAATGAGCAGTTCTTC. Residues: CAWTRSSYNEQFF.

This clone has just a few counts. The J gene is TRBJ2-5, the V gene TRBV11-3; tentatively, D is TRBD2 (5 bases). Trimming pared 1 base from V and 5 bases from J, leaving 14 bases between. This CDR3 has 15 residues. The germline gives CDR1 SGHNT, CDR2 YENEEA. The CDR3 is CASSLGSWGDETQYF. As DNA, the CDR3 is TGTGCCAGCAGCTTAGGCAGTTGGGGAGATGAGACCCAGTACTTC.

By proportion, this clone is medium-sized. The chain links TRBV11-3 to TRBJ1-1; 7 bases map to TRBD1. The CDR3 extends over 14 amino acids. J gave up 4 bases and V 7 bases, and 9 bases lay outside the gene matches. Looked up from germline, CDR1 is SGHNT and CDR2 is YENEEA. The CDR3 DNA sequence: TGTGCCAGCACCGGCCAACGACAGGGCACTGAAGCTTTCTTT. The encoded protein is CASTGQRQGTEAFF.

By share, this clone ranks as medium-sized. CDR3 bases: TGTGCCAGCAGCTCCACCCTTAGCGGAATTCTCTACGAGCAGTACTTC. Translation gives CASSSTLSGILYEQYF. V is TRBV11-3 and J is TRBJ2-7, with D maybe TRBD2 (6 bases). Germline V gene data show CDR1 as SGHNT and CDR2 as YENEEA. This CDR3 comprises 16 residues. The V gene lost 4 bases and the J gene lost 3 bases, with 19 bases spanning the gap.